The 5 T cell receptor beta chains reported below all come from one sample, sequenced in a study of blood T cell repertoires in COVID-19. Using immunoSEQ multiplex PCR, the repertoire was profiled, and TCRdb retains in-frame clones only, with some absent. This sample yields 200,000 to 250,000 clones, of which approximately 88% are seen a single time; over 3.5% belongs to the top ten. Specimen: PBMCs or T cells enriched from blood (not recorded which). The receptors here all came from a woman aged 30 to 39 who had been exposed to COVID-19.

This clone was seen a single time. The V call is TRBV4-1, the J call TRBJ2-1; D remains unclear. This CDR3 spans 17 amino acids. Looked up from germline, CDR1 is MGHRA and CDR2 is YSYEKL. The V gene lost 1 base and the J gene lost 6 bases, with 19 bases spanning the gap. The CDR3 DNA is TGCGCCAGCAGCCAAGTCGTACCCGTTCTAGGCAGCAATGAGCAGTTCTTC. Protein sequence: CASSQVVPVLGSNEQFF.

The chain joins TRBV5-1 to TRBJ2-1, with 8 bases identical to TRBD1. Trimming took 0 bases from V and 4 from J; bases not matched to a gene: 3. This CDR3 has 15 amino acids. Germline V lookup: CDR1 SGHRS, CDR2 YFSETQ. The CDR3 loop reads CASSLAGGAYNEQFF. CDR3 DNA: TGCGCCAGCAGCTTGGCAGGGGGCGCATACAATGAGCAGTTCTTC. Together with reference TRBV5-1 and TRBJ2-1, the CDR3 gives the full variable domain: KAGVTQTPRYLIKTRGQQVTLSCSPISGHRSVSWYQQTPGQGLQFLFEYFSETQRNKGNFPGRFSGRQFSNSRSEMNVSTLELGDSALYLCASSLAGGAYNEQFFGPGTRLTVL.

This clone was found once. This rearrangement joins TRBV27 to TRBJ1-6; D might be TRBD1 (6 bases). Trimming took off 5 bases at V and 10 bases at J, with 12 bases between the two ends. Germline values: CDR1 MNHEY, CDR2 SMNVEV (reference sequence). This CDR3 region has 13 residues. CDR3 residues: CASSVRGVSPLHF. DNA for the CDR3: TGTGCCAGCAGTGTCAGGGGCGTCTCACCCCTCCACTTT.

The gene calls are TRBV5-1 and TRBJ1-1; 7 bases match TRBD1. Germline CDR1 SGHRS, CDR2 YFSETQ. V shed 4 bases, J shed 5 bases, and the junction held 8 bases outside the gene matches. The CDR3 covers 14 residues. The CDR3 reads CASSIDRARTEAFF. For the CDR3, the DNA is TGCGCCAGCAGCATAGACAGGGCGAGGACTGAAGCTTTCTTT.

This clone was detected a few times. V usage is TRBV3-1 (or the pseudogene TRBV3-2) and J usage is TRBJ2-1; TRBD2 is a possible D gene (5 bases). Germline assignment: CDR1 LGHDT and CDR2 YNNKEL (reference sequence). The CDR3 totals 16 residues. V dropped 3 bases and J dropped 3 bases, with 15 bases sitting between them. The CDR3 DNA follows: TGTGCCAGCAGCCATGGTTCGCAAGCGGTCTACAATGAGCAGTTCTTC. Translated, it gives CASSHGSQAVYNEQFF.